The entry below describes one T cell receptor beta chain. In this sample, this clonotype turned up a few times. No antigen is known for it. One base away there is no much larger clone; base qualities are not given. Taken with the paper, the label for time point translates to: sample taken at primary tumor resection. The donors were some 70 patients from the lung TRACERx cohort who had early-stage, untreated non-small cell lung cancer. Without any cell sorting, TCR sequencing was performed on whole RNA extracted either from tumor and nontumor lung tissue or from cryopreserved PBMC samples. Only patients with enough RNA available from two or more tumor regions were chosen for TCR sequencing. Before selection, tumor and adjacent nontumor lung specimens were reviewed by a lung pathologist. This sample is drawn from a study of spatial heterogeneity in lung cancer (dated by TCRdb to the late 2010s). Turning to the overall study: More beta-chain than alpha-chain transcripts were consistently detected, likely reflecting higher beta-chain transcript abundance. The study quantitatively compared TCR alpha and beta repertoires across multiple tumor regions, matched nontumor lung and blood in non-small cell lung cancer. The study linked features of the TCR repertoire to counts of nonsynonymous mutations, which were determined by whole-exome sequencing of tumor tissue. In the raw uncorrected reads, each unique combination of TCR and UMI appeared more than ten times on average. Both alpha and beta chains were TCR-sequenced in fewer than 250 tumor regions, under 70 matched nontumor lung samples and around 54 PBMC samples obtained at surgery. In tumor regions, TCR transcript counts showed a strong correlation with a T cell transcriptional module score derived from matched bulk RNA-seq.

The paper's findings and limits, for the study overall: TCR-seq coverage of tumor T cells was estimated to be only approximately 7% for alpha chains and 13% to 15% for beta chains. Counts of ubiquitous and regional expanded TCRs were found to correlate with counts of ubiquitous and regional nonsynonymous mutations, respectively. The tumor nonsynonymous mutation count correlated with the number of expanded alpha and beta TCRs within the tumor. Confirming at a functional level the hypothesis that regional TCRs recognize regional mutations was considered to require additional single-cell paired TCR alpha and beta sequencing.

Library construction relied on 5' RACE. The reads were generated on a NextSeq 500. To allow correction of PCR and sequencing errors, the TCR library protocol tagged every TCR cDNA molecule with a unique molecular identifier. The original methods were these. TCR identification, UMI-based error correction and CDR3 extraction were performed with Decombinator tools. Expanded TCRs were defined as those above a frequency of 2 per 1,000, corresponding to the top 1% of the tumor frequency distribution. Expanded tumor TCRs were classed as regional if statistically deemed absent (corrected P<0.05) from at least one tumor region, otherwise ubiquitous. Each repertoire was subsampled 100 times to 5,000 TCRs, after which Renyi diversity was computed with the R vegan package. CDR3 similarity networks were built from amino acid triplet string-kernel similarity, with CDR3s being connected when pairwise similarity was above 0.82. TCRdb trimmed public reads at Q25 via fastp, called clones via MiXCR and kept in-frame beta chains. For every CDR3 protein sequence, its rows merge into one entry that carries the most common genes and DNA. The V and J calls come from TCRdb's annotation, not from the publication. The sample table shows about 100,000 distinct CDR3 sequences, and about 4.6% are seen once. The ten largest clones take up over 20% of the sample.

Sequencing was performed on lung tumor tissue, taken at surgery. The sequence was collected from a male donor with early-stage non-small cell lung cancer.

The nucleotide sequence reads TGCGCCAGCAGCCAAGAACGATGGGCCACGGATGAAGCTTTCTTT. Translated, this is CASSQERWATDEAFF. The rearrangement joined TRBV4-1 to TRBJ1-1, with the D gene too uncertain to name. CDR1 is given as MGHRA and CDR2 as YSYEKL, both from the germline V gene. From the cysteine through the phenylalanine, the CDR3 covers 15 amino acids. Of the read, only the CDR3 DNA is kept; its 45 bases are in frame from base 1. Relative to germline, V is 0 bases shorter and J is 7 bases shorter, with 15 bases between their ends.